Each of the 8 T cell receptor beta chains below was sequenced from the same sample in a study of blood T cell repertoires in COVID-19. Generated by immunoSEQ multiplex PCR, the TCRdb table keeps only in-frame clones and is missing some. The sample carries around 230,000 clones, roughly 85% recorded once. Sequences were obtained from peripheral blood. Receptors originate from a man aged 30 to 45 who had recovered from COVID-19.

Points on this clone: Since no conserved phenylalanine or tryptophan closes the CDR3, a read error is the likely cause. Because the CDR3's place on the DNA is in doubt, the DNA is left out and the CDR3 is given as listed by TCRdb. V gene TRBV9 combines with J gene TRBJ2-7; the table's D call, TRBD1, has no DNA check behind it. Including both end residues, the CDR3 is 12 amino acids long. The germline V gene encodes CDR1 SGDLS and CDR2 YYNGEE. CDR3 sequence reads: CASSPTPTGNRI.

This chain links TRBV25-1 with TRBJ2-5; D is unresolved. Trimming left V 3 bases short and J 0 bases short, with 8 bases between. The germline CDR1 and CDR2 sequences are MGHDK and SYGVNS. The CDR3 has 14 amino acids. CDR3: CASSDPRNQETQYF. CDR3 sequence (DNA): TGTGCCAGCAGTGATCCCAGAAACCAAGAGACCCAGTACTTC.

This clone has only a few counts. In DNA, the CDR3 is TGTGCCAGCAGGTCCGGGACAGGGGCGGAGAATGAGCAGTTCTTC. Amino acids: CASRSGTGAENEQFF. The chain has TRBV11-2 and TRBJ2-1, with 10 positions matching TRBD1. From germline, CDR1 is SGHAT and CDR2 FQNNGV. This CDR3 contains 15 residues. V was clipped by 6 bases and J by 7 bases; unmatched bases: 9.

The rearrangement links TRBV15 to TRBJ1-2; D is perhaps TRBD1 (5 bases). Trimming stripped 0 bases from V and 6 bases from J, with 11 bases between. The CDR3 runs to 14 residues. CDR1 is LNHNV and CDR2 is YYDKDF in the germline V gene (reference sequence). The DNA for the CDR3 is TGTGCCACCAGCAGAGATCCAGGGAACCATGGCTACACCTTC. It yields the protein CATSRDPGNHGYTF. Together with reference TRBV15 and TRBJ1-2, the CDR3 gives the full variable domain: DAMVIQNPRYQVTQFGKPVTLSCSQTLNHNVMYWYQQKSSQAPKLLFHYYDKDFNNEADTPDNFQSRRPNTSFCFLDIRSPGLGDTAMYLCATSRDPGNHGYTFGSGTRLTVV.

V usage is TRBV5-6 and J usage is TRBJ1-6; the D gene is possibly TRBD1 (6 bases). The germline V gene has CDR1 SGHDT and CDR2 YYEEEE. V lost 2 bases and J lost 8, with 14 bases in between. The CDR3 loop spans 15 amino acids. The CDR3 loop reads CASSFGGLRDSPLHF. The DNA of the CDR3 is TGTGCCAGCAGCTTCGGGGGGCTCAGGGATTCACCCCTCCACTTT.

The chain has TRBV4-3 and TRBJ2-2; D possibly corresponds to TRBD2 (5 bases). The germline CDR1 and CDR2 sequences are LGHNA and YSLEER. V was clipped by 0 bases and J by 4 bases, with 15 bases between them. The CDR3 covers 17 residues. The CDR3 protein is CASSQDHGWRRTGELFF. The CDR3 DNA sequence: TGCGCCAGCAGCCAAGATCACGGGTGGAGGCGCACCGGGGAGCTGTTTTTT.

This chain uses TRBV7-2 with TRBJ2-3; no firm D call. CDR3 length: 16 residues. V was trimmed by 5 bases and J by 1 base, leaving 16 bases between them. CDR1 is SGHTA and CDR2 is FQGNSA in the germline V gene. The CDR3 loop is CASSPKRMAGTDTQYF. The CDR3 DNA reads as TGTGCCAGCAGCCCCAAGCGCATGGCGGGCACAGATACGCAGTATTTT.

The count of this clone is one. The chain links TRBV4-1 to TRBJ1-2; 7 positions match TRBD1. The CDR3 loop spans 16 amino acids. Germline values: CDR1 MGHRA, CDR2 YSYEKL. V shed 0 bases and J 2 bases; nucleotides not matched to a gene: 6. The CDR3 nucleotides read TGCGCCAGCAGCCAAGATCCCATACAGGGGAACTATGGCTACACCTTC. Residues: CASSQDPIQGNYGYTF.